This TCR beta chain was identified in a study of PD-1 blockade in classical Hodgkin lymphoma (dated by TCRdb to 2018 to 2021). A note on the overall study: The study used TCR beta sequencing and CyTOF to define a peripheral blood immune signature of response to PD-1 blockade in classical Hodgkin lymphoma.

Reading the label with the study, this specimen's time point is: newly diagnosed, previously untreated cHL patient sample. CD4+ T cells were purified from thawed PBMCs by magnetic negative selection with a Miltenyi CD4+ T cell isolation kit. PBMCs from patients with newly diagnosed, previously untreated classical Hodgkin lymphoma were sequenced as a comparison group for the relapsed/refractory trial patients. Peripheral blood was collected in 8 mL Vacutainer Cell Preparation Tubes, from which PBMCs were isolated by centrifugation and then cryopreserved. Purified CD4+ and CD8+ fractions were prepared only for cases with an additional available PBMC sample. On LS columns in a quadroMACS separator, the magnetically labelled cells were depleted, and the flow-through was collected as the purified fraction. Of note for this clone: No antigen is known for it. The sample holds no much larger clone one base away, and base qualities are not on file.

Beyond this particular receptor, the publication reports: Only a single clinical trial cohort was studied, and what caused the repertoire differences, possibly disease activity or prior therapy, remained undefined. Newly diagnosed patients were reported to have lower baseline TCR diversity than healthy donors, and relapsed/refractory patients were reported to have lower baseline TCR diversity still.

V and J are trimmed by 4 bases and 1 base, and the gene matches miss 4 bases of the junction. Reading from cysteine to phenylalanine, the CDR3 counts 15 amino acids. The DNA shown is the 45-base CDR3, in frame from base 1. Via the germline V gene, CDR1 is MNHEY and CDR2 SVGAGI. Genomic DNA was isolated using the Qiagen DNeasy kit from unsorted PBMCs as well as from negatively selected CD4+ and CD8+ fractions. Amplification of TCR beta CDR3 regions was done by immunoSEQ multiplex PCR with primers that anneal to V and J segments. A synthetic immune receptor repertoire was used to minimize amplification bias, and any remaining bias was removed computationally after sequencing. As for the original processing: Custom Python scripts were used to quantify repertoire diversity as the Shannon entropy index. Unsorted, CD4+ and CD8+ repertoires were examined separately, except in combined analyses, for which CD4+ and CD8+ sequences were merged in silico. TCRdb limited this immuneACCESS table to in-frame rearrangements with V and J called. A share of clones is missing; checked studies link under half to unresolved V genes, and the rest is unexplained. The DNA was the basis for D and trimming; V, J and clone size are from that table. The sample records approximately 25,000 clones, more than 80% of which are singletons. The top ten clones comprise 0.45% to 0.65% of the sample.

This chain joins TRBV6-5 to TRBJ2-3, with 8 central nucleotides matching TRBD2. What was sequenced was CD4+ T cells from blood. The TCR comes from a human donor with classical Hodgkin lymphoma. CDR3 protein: CASSLRGDGTDTQYF. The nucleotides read TGTGCCAGCAGTTTGCGGGGGGACGGCACAGATACGCAGTATTTT.